This TCR beta chain was identified during a study of T cells in Graves' hyperthyroidism and ophthalmopathy. Hyperthyroidism had been newly diagnosed in patients aged 18 to 65, and its duration was under 2 months. Germline V gene data show CDR1 as SNHLY and CDR2 as FYNNEI. This CDR3 comprises 15 residues. Trimming left V 8 bases short and J 2 bases short, with 19 bases between. RNA transcripts gave rise to amplified TCR beta CDR3 regions. The HTBI primer set served for first-round RT-PCR of the TCR CDR3. TCRdb fed the multiplex PCR reads into MiXCR, producing one record per CDR3 protein. This repertoire shows some 370,000 distinct CDR3 sequences, approximately 17% found once; its top ten account for around a third.

The chain is built from TRBV2 and TRBJ2-7; weak D call: TRBD1 (5 bases). Sample: blood. The source is a young woman with Graves' hyperthyroidism that later progressed to Graves' ophthalmopathy. CDR3 in DNA: TGTGCCAGCGCGCCCAGGGTTAGGCCAACCTACGAGCAGTACTTC. It translates to CASAPRVRPTYEQYF.